Listed here are 14 T cell receptor beta chains from one sample, sequenced in a study of blood T cell repertoires in COVID-19. The table came from immunoSEQ multiplex PCR; TCRdb's copy has only in-frame clones and leaves some out. The table has roughly 350,000 clones, roughly 85% seen once. Sequencing input: peripheral blood. These receptors were collected from a woman aged 18 to 35 with acute or convalescent COVID-19.

This clone occurred once. A much larger clone lies a single base off, so this may be a read error. The CDR3 DNA follows: TGTGCCAGCAGTGACAGGGGCAATCAGCCCCAGCATTTT. This codes for CASSDRGNQPQHF. This chain uses TRBV27 with TRBJ1-5; TRBD1 matches at 7 bases. Looked up from germline, CDR1 is MNHEY and CDR2 is SMNVEV (reference sequence). Trimming removed 5 bases from V and 2 bases from J; junction bases left unmatched: 0. The length of the CDR3 is 13 residues.

The J gene is TRBJ2-7, the V gene TRBV7-3; 14 nucleotides align to TRBD2. Germline values: CDR1 SGHTA, CDR2 FQGTGA. The CDR3 covers 14 residues. The V segment lost 4 bases and the J segment 7 bases; nucleotides outside the gene matches: 3. The CDR3 loop is CASSSGTSGSEQYF. The CDR3 DNA sequence: TGTGCCAGCAGCTCTGGGACTAGCGGGAGTGAGCAGTACTTC. Filled out from reference TRBV7-3 and TRBJ2-7, the complete variable domain reads GAGVSQTPSNKVTEKGKYVELRCDPISGHTALYWYRQSLGQGPEFLIYFQGTGAADDSGLPNDRFFAVRPEGSVSTLKIQRTERGDSAVYLCASSSGTSGSEQYFGPGTRLTVT.

A single count supports this clone. V gene TRBV18 combines with J gene TRBJ2-3; the match to TRBD1 covers 7 bases. The J segment lost 7 bases and the V segment lost 0 bases, leaving 7 bases of the junction unmatched. Germline V gene lookup returns CDR1 KGHSH and CDR2 LQKENI. The CDR3 extends over 15 amino acids. This CDR3 is CASSPPTGREYTQYF. DNA of the CDR3: TGTGCCAGCTCACCACCGACAGGGAGAGAATATACGCAGTATTTT.

This rearrangement joins TRBV25-1 to TRBJ2-1, with a weak D call TRBD1 (5 bases). Trimming took off 8 bases at V and 5 bases at J, with 13 bases between the two ends. The CDR3 is 13 residues long. Germline V CDR1 and CDR2: MGHDK, SYGVNS. The CDR3 sequence is CASSLTGDNEQFF. The CDR3 nucleotides read TGTGCCAGCTCCCTAACAGGAGACAATGAGCAGTTCTTC.

This chain uses TRBV4-2 with TRBJ2-1, with D possibly matching TRBD2 (5 bases). The V end was cut by 1 base, the J end by 3 bases, with 13 bases between. Germline values: CDR1 LGHNA, CDR2 YNFKEQ. The CDR3 length is 16 residues. CDR3 residues: CASSQGEIRDYNEQFF. The CDR3 bases are TGTGCCAGCAGCCAAGGTGAAATCCGGGACTACAATGAGCAGTTCTTC.

The chain links TRBV28 to TRBJ1-2; 10 bases match TRBD1. This CDR3 comprises 15 residues. The germline CDR1 and CDR2 sequences are MDHEN and SYDVKM. Losses at the gene ends were 3 bases for V and 2 bases for J; bases not matched to a gene: 3. CDR3: CASSFGGQGNYGYTF. The DNA of the CDR3 is TGTGCCAGCAGTTTTGGGGGACAGGGGAACTATGGCTACACCTTC.

This chain links TRBV4-1 with TRBJ2-3; 9 bases map to TRBD2. This CDR3 is 18 amino acids long. The ends lost 1 base at V and 6 bases at J; junction bases unmatched: 14. Looked up from germline, CDR1 is MGHRA and CDR2 is YSYEKL. The CDR3, as DNA: TGCGCCAGCAGCCAAGGGACTAGCGAGGGGGTTTCGGCCGATACGCAGTATTTT. This codes for CASSQGTSEGVSADTQYF.

This chain uses TRBV12-5 with TRBJ1-2; D call uncertain. Germline-derived CDR1 and CDR2 are LGHNT and FRNRAP. This CDR3 is 14 amino acids long. Trimming took off 1 base at V and 3 bases at J, with 9 bases between the two ends. CDR3 nucleotide sequence: TGTGCTAGTGGTTTGGCTAGTGAATACTATGGCTACACCTTC. It encodes CASGLASEYYGYTF.

The chain couples TRBV5-8 to TRBJ1-5; D gene ambiguous. Trimming took 1 base from V and 8 from J, leaving 7 bases between them. The CDR3 runs to 12 residues. CDR1 is SGHTS and CDR2 is YDEGEE in the germline V gene. The CDR3 region has the DNA TGTGCCAGCAGCTTGATCGGGGAGCCCCAGCATTTT. This translates into CASSLIGEPQHF.

J is TRBJ2-6 and V is TRBV5-1; tentatively, D is TRBD1 (5 bases). This CDR3 is built from 16 residues. Germline loops: CDR1 SGHRS, CDR2 YFSETQ. Trimming removed 6 bases at V and 1 base at J, with 14 bases between. The CDR3 region has the DNA TGCGCCAGCACGAACCCAGGGTTTTCTGGGGCCAACGTCCTGACTTTC. It encodes CASTNPGFSGANVLTF.

This clone turned up a few times. For the CDR3, the DNA is TGCGCCAGCAGCCGGGACAGGGATTACGGCTACACCTTC. It translates to CASSRDRDYGYTF. This rearrangement joins TRBV4-1 to TRBJ1-2; TRBD1 agrees at 9 bases. This CDR3 region has 13 residues. The germline V gene encodes CDR1 MGHRA and CDR2 YSYEKL. The ends lost 4 bases at V and 8 bases at J; junction bases unmatched: 5.

The rearrangement links TRBV12-3 or TRBV12-4 to TRBJ1-1; no definite D call. The CDR3 sequence is 13 residues long. The V and J ends lost 5 bases and 4 bases respectively, with 11 bases between them. DNA of the CDR3: TGTGCCAGCAGTCCGGGAGGGTTCACTGAAGCTTTCTTT. Translation: CASSPGGFTEAFF.

The chain links TRBV10-3 to TRBJ2-1; TRBD1 matches 9 bases. This CDR3 contains 14 residues. The germline gives CDR1 ENHRY, CDR2 SYGVKD. With 6 bases clipped from V and 7 bases from J, the junction kept 7 bases outside the gene matches. CDR3 bases: TGTGCCATCAGCCGGGACAGGGATGGGAATGAGCAGTTCTTC. Translation gives CAISRDRDGNEQFF.

The rearrangement links TRBV19 to TRBJ2-4; a weak D match, TRBD1 (6 bases). The germline V gene encodes CDR1 LNHDA and CDR2 SQIVND (reference sequence). The CDR3 covers 17 residues. The V end was cut by 5 bases, the J end by 2 bases, with 19 bases between. The CDR3 region is CASSPRTPQGTKNIQYF. The CDR3 DNA follows: TGTGCCAGTAGTCCACGGACCCCCCAGGGGACCAAAAACATTCAGTACTTC.